This T cell receptor beta chain derives from a study of shared clonotypes between healthy human individuals. The wider study: Each donor's CD4 naive and CD4 memory cells filled three plates apiece, CD8 naive two, and CD8 memory one. Study conclusions and caveats: A few donors had about 5% of their naive CD4 clonotypes in common. Generally, naive subsets came out with larger estimated richness than memory subsets.

This clone came up many times. No antigen is known for it. The split of CD4+ cells yielded CD45RA+ naive and CD45RA-negative memory subsets. Profiled with immunoSEQ multiplex PCR; TCRdb holds only in-frame clones, not every one. This table has hundreds of thousands of clones, around 72% appearing once. The V end lost 4 bases, the J end lost 3 bases, and 11 bases lay between the germline ends. The CDR3 contains 13 residues. Germline V gives CDR1 SGHRS, CDR2 YFSETQ. The sample taken for sequencing was memory CD4+ T cells sorted from blood. The subset was: CD45RA-negative fraction. This receptor was obtained from a woman in her 30s in good health. The chain joins TRBV5-1 to TRBJ2-7; TRBD1 might be the D (5 bases). Here the CDR3 reads CASSPGHYYEQYF. The CDR3, as DNA: TGCGCCAGCAGCCCCGGACACTACTACGAGCAGTACTTC.